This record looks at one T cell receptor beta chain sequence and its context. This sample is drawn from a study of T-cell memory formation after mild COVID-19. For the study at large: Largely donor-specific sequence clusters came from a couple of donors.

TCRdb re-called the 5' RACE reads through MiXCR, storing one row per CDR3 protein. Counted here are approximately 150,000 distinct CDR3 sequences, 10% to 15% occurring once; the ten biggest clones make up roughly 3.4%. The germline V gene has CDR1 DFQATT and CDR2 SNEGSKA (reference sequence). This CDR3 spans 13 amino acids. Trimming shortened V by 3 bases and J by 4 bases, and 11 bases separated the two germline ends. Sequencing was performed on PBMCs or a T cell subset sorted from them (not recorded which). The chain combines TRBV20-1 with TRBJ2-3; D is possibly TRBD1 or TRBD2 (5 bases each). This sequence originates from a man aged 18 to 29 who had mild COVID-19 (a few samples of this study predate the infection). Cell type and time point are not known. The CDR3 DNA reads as TGCAGTGCTAGCTCAGGGAGCTCAGATACGCAGTATTTT. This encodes CSASSGSSDTQYF.